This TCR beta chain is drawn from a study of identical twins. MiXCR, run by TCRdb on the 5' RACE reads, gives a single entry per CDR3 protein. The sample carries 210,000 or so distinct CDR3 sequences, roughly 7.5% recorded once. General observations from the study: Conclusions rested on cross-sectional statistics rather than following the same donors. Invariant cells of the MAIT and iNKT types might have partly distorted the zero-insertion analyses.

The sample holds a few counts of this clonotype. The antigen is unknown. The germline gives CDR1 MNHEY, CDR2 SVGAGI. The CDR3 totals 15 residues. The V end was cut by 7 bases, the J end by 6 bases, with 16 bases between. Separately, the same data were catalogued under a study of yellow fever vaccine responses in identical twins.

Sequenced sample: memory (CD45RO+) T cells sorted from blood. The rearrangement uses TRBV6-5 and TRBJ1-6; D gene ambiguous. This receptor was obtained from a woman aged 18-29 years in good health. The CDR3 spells CASNIRLQSNSPLHF. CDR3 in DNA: TGTGCCAGCAATATCCGCCTGCAGTCTAATTCACCCCTCCACTTT.